One sample yielded the 15 T cell receptor beta chains listed below, sequenced in a study of blood T cells in healthy people across ages (dated by TCRdb to between 2014 and 2017). The library was obtained by 5' RACE. Instrument on record: Illumina HiSeq 2500. The second PCR ran for about 7 to 11 cycles and used a J-beta primer mix along with a sample-barcoded 5' primer. TCRdb took the public reads, trimmed them with fastp at Q25, ran MiXCR for clone calling and kept in-frame beta chains. Rows are unified per CDR3 protein, each entry keeping the most common DNA and genes. For this sample there are approximately 800,000 distinct CDR3 sequences; less than 80% appear just once. Clones ranked in the top ten supply about 27% of the sample. The sample comprised blood. These receptors came from a man aged 25 to 40 in good health.

The CDR3 sequence is CASSVTSGENTGELFF. CDR3 in DNA: TGTGCCAGCAGCGTTACTAGCGGGGAGAACACCGGGGAGCTGTTTTTT. The V gene is TRBV9, the J gene TRBJ2-2; 10 bases map to TRBD2. CDR3 size: 16 residues. Trimming removed 2 bases from V and 1 base from J; junction bases left unmatched: 2. CDR1 is SGDLS, CDR2 YYNGEE, per germline.

To note about this clonotype: Sequence at one end of the junction differs from germline and may be a read error. The gene calls are TRBV5-1 and TRBJ2-7, with D hard to call. The germline V gene encodes CDR1 SGHRS and CDR2 YFSETQ. This CDR3 contains 11 residues. The CDR3 sequence is CANSENYEQYF. CDR3 bases: TGCGCCAACAGCGAGAACTACGAGCAGTACTTC.

Note on this clonotype: A much larger clone differs by one base, so this may be a read error. The J gene is TRBJ1-1, the V gene TRBV3-1; D ambiguous. Per germline, CDR1 LGHDT and CDR2 YNNKEL (reference sequence). The CDR3 length is 14 residues. Trimming stripped 1 base from V and 1 base from J, with 7 bases between. CDR3 nucleotides: TGTGCCAGCAGCCAAGTATCCTGGAACACTGAAGCTTTCTTT. Protein product: CASSQVSWNTEAFF.

Remarks on this clonotype: An end of the junction differs from the germline gene, which may be a read error. The rearrangement uses TRBV7-9 and TRBJ1-4; the D is unclear. The CDR3 length is 16 residues. Germline V gene lookup returns CDR1 SEHNR and CDR2 FQNEAQ (reference sequence). The CDR3 protein is CASSPGWETTNERLFF. The CDR3 DNA is TGTGCCAGCAGCCCCGGATGGGAGACAACTAATGAAAGACTGTTTTTT.

This chain connects TRBV5-1 to TRBJ2-5; D is unclear. The CDR3 is 16 amino acids. Germline V gives CDR1 SGHRS, CDR2 YFSETQ. V was clipped by 0 bases and J by 2 bases, with 14 bases between them. CDR3 DNA sequence: TGCGCCAGCAGCTTGGGCCGACAAACCCCACAAGAGACCCAGTACTTC. It encodes CASSLGRQTPQETQYF.

The rearrangement links TRBV20-1 to TRBJ2-3; D may match TRBD1 or TRBD2 (5 bases each). Germline CDR1 reads DFQATT; CDR2 reads SNEGSKA (reference sequence). The CDR3 totals 14 residues. Trimming pared 6 bases from V and 4 bases from J, leaving 17 bases between. DNA for the CDR3: TGCAGTGCCGATAACCGCCGAGGGGCAGATACGCAGTATTTT. Encoded protein: CSADNRRGADTQYF.

This clonotype turned up a few times. The J gene is TRBJ1-5, the V gene TRBV20-1; D ambiguous. This CDR3 is 16 amino acids long. Between the trimmed V and J ends, which lost 3 bases and 7 bases, there was a span of 22 bases. Germline lookup yields CDR1 DFQATT and CDR2 SNEGSKA (reference sequence). The CDR3 loop is CSASQGGRGHGQPQHF. CDR3 DNA sequence: TGCAGTGCTAGCCAAGGAGGGCGAGGGCATGGGCAGCCCCAGCATTTT.

This clonotype has just one count. The chain uses TRBV14 and TRBJ2-1, with TRBD1 identical over 10 bases. There are 16 residues in the CDR3. The V gene end was trimmed by 4 bases and the J gene end by 7 bases; junction bases not matched to a gene: 10. Looked up from germline, CDR1 is SGHDN and CDR2 is FVKESK. CDR3 sequence reads: CASSRDRGYVRNEQFF. The DNA of the CDR3 is TGTGCCAGCAGCCGGGACAGGGGATATGTCAGGAATGAGCAGTTCTTC.

CDR3 bases: TGTGCCAGCAGCTTAGGAAACAGGGACGCCTACAATGAGCAGTTCTTC. Amino acids: CASSLGNRDAYNEQFF. The chain has TRBV7-9 and TRBJ2-1; TRBD1 might be the D (6 bases). CDR3 length equals 16 residues. V lost 1 base and J lost 2, with 12 bases in between. Looked up from germline, CDR1 is SEHNR and CDR2 is FQNEAQ (reference sequence).

The V call is TRBV29-1, the J call TRBJ2-7, with TRBD1 as a possible D gene (5 bases). CDR3 length: 13 amino acids. V was clipped by 4 bases and J by 1 base, with 11 bases between them. CDR1 and CDR2 from the germline V gene are SQVTM and ANQGSEA. The CDR3 sequence is CSVVPGMSYEQYF. As DNA, the CDR3 is TGCAGCGTTGTCCCAGGGATGTCCTACGAGCAGTACTTC.

The J gene is TRBJ2-1, the V gene TRBV20-1, with D possibly matching TRBD2 (6 bases). The ends were cut back, 3 bases at V and 3 bases at J, with 12 bases in the middle. This CDR3 is 14 amino acids long. Looked up from germline, CDR1 is DFQATT and CDR2 is SNEGSKA (reference sequence). The CDR3, as DNA: TGCAGTGCTAGGGGTAGCGGCAACTACAATGAGCAGTTCTTC. Its protein is CSARGSGNYNEQFF.

The CDR3, as DNA: TGTGCCAGCAGCCAAGATAGGCGGGGGTTCACAGATACGCAGTATTTT. It translates to CASSQDRRGFTDTQYF. This chain uses TRBV3-1 with TRBJ2-3; 7 bases are a match to TRBD2. V trimming: 0 bases; J trimming: 2 bases; junction bases outside the gene matches: 5. Germline V gives CDR1 LGHDT, CDR2 YNNKEL (reference sequence). The CDR3 is 16 residues long.

This rearrangement joins TRBV7-9 to TRBJ2-7; D is undetermined. The CDR3 extends over 17 amino acids. Germline CDR1 reads SEHNR; CDR2 reads FQNEAQ (reference sequence). The V and J ends lost 5 bases and 0 bases respectively, with 20 bases between them. Written as DNA, the CDR3 is TGTGCCAGCAGCCCCAGTCCTTTTCGCCAGACCTCCTACGAGCAGTACTTC. Translated: CASSPSPFRQTSYEQYF. The variable domain in full, completed from reference TRBV7-9 and TRBJ2-7, reads DTGVSQNPRHKITKRGQNVTFRCDPISEHNRLYWYRQTLGQGPEFLTYFQNEAQLEKSRLLSDRFSAERPKGSFSTLEIQRTEQGDSAMYLCASSPSPFRQTSYEQYFGPGTRLTVT.

The V call is TRBV4-2, the J call TRBJ2-5; D unresolved. Germline lookup yields CDR1 LGHNA and CDR2 YNFKEQ. V lost 0 bases to trimming and J lost 1 base, with 9 bases between them. The CDR3 has 15 residues. Here the CDR3 reads CASSQDSATQETQYF. CDR3 coding DNA: TGTGCCAGCAGCCAAGATAGTGCCACCCAAGAGACCCAGTACTTC.

This sequence joins TRBV7-2 and TRBJ2-1, with D perhaps TRBD1 or TRBD2 (6 bases each). The germline gives CDR1 SGHTA, CDR2 FQGNSA. The CDR3 spans 16 residues. Trimming removed 5 bases from V and 9 bases from J, with 23 bases in between. CDR3 coding DNA: TGTGCCAGCAGCCTCCGAAGGGCTAGGGGGGTATCTGAGCAGTTCTTC. This translates into CASSLRRARGVSEQFF.